The 13 T cell receptor beta chains listed next were all sequenced from one sample in a study of regulatory T cells in long-lasting Graves disease (dated by TCRdb to the early 2020s). Taken with the paper, the label for time point translates to: newly diagnosed GD, antithyroid drugs for less than 3 months. For both TCR sequencing and RNA sequencing, RNA was extracted from PBMCs in TRIzol. Receptor libraries were prepared by multiplex PCR. The run used an Illumina HiSeq 4000. TCR beta libraries were built with iRepertoire HTBI primers and Arm-PCR amplification of CDR3 regions. TCRdb redid the processing of the public reads, applying fastp at Q25 and MiXCR, and retained in-frame beta chains. Every distinct CDR3 protein forms one entry, paired with its most common genes and DNA. The sample includes about 220,000 distinct CDR3 sequences, with roughly 19% observed a single time. The ten largest make up 12% of the sample.

A further study also used this sample, focusing on T cells in Graves' hyperthyroidism and ophthalmopathy.

The sample was peripheral blood mononuclear cells (PBMCs), taken at new diagnosis, from a patient treated with antithyroid drugs. These receptors all come from a woman in her twenties or thirties with Graves disease. Donor details come from another sample of the same person, matched by shared clones.

Remarks on this clonotype: It is likely a read error: a sequence one base away is far more abundant. Since the CDR3 does not end with the conserved phenylalanine or tryptophan, this likely comes from a read error. The chain has TRBV2 and TRBJ2-1; possibly TRBD1 for D (5 bases). Germline V gene data show CDR1 as SNHLY and CDR2 as FYNNEI. The CDR3 extends over 14 amino acids. Trimming took off 5 bases at V and 7 bases at J, with 15 bases between the two ends. The CDR3 sequence is CASSPLREGNEQFY. The CDR3 bases are TGTGCCAGCAGTCCCCTCAGGGAAGGGAATGAGCAGTTCTAC.

This clonotype has at least ten counts. The chain joins TRBV9 to TRBJ1-1; D possibly corresponds to TRBD1 (5 bases). The CDR3 has 14 amino acids. Germline loops: CDR1 SGDLS, CDR2 YYNGEE. Deletions cut 4 bases from V and 1 base from J, with 11 bases between. Here the CDR3 reads CASSSDIRNTEAFF. CDR3 nucleotides: TGTGCCAGCAGCTCGGACATAAGGAACACTGAAGCTTTCTTT.

This chain uses TRBV28 with TRBJ1-2, with D unresolved. The CDR3 is made up of 11 amino acids. Germline V lookup: CDR1 MDHEN, CDR2 SYDVKM. Trimming removed 6 bases at V and 8 bases at J, with 10 bases between. The DNA of the CDR3 is TGTGCCAGCAGCAGGACTAGCGGCTACACCTTC. Translating it yields CASSRTSGYTF.

The chain links TRBV27 to TRBJ2-1; D is undetermined. The CDR3 totals 11 residues. The germline V gene encodes CDR1 MNHEY and CDR2 SMNVEV (reference sequence). Trimming removed 5 bases from V and 6 bases from J, with 5 bases in between. The CDR3 loop is CASSASNEQFF. The CDR3, as DNA: TGTGCCAGCAGTGCTAGCAATGAGCAGTTCTTC.

This clonotype has ten or more counts. The chain carries TRBV5-1 and TRBJ1-3; TRBD1 agrees at 7 bases. Germline CDR1 and CDR2: SGHRS and YFSETQ. The CDR3 loop spans 16 amino acids. The ends lost 1 base at V and 3 bases at J; junction bases unmatched: 7. CDR3 protein: CASSLSEGAGGNTIYF. As DNA, the CDR3 is TGCGCCAGCAGCTTGTCTGAGGGGGCTGGTGGAAACACCATATATTTT.

This clonotype has a handful of counts. This sequence joins TRBV6-5 and TRBJ2-1, with a possible D match to TRBD1 (5 bases). The CDR3 is made up of 15 amino acids. The germline CDR1 and CDR2 sequences are MNHEY and SVGAGI. The V end lost 0 bases, the J end lost 5 bases, and 11 bases lay between the germline ends. For the CDR3, the DNA is TGTGCCAGCAGTTACTCCCGCGACAGCAACAATGAGCAGTTCTTC. Its translation is CASSYSRDSNNEQFF.

This clonotype was recorded at least ten times. The V and J genes are TRBV7-2 and TRBJ2-7, with 8 bases matching TRBD2. The CDR3 contains 15 residues. Germline CDR1 is SGHTA and CDR2 is FQGNSA. V trimming: 2 bases; J trimming: 3 bases; junction bases outside the gene matches: 6. For the CDR3, the DNA is TGTGCCAGCAGCTTACAAAGCGGGGGACACTACGAGCAGTACTTC. Translation: CASSLQSGGHYEQYF.

V and J are TRBV15 and TRBJ1-5; D possibly corresponds to TRBD1 (6 bases). Trimming left V 5 bases short and J 0 bases short, with 11 bases between. Germline loops: CDR1 LNHNV, CDR2 YYDKDF (reference sequence). CDR3 size: 15 residues. The CDR3 nucleotides read TGTGCCACCAGCGACGGACAGTATAGCAATCAGCCCCAGCATTTT. The encoded protein is CATSDGQYSNQPQHF.

A single count supports this clonotype. V is TRBV20-1 and J is TRBJ2-7; no reliable D call. The CDR3 loop spans 13 amino acids. In germline, CDR1 is DFQATT, CDR2 SNEGSKA (reference sequence). V dropped 2 bases and J dropped 0 bases, with 8 bases sitting between them. CDR3 nucleotides: TGCAGTGCTAGATACTCCGCCTCCTACGAGCAGTACTTC. Its protein is CSARYSASYEQYF.

In its sample, this clonotype was seen a few times. A read error is the likely source, as a far larger clone sits one nucleotide away. The gene calls are TRBV7-3 and TRBJ1-1, with no clear D. Germline V gives CDR1 SGHTA, CDR2 FQGTGA. CDR3 length equals 13 residues. Trimming stripped 11 bases from V and 7 bases from J, with 20 bases between. CDR3 in amino acids: CAWSERDYIEAFF. The CDR3 nucleotides are TGTGCCTGGAGTGAGAGGGATTACATTGAAGCTTTCTTT.

Note on this clonotype: Mismatch with germline at one junction end may stem from a read error. V usage is TRBV5-6 and J usage is TRBJ2-7, with D perhaps TRBD2 (6 bases). The germline V gene encodes CDR1 SGHDT and CDR2 YYEEEE. CDR3 size: 14 residues. DNA for the CDR3: TGTGCCAGCAGCTTTTTCCCCGAGGGGAGGACCTCGAACTTC. It yields the protein CASSFFPEGRTSNF.

This clonotype was observed at least ten times. J is TRBJ2-3 and V is TRBV30; D may be TRBD2 (6 bases). Germline V CDR1 and CDR2: GTSNPN, SVGIG (reference sequence). V lost 3 bases to trimming and J lost 3 bases, with 16 bases between them. This CDR3 spans 15 amino acids. The CDR3 reads CAWSSPASETDTQYF. The CDR3 DNA follows: TGTGCCTGGAGCTCTCCGGCTAGCGAAACAGATACGCAGTATTTT.

This clonotype was seen ten or more times. The chain uses TRBV27 and TRBJ1-5, with a possible D match to TRBD1 (6 bases). This CDR3 is 14 amino acids long. Per the germline V gene, CDR1 is MNHEY and CDR2 is SMNVEV (reference sequence). V shed 7 bases and J shed 3 bases, with 13 bases lying between them. CDR3: CASTGRGDNQPQHF. The CDR3 bases are TGTGCCAGCACGGGCAGGGGCGACAATCAGCCCCAGCATTTT.